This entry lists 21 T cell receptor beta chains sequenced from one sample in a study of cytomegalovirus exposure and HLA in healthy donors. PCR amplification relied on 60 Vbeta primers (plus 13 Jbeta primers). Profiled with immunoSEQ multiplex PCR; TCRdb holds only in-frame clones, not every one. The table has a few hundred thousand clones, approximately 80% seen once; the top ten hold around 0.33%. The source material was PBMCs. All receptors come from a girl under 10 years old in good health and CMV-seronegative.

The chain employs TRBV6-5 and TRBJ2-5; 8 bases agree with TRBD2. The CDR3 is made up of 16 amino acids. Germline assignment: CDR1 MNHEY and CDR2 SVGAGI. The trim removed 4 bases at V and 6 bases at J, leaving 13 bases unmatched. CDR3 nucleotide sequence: TGTGCCAGCAGTTCCCGCCCTGGGAGCGGGGGAAAGACCCAGTACTTC. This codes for CASSSRPGSGGKTQYF.

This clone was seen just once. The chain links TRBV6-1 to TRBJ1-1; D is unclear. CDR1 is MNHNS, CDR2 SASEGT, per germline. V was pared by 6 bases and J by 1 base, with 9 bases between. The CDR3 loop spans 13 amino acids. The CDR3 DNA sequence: TGTGCCAGCAGCAAAACAGAGAACACTGAAGCTTTCTTT. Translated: CASSKTENTEAFF.

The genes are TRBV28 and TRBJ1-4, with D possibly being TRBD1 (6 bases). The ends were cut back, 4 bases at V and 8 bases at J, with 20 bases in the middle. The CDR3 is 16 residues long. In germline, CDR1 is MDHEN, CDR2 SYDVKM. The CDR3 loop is CASSSIKRTEGEKLFF. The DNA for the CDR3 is TGTGCCAGCAGTTCGATTAAAAGGACAGAAGGGGAAAAACTGTTTTTT.

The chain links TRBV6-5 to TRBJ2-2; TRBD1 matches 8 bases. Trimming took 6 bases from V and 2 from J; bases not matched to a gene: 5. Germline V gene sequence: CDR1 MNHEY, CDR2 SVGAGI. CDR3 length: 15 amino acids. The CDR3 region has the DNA TGTGCCAGCAGGTCCGACAGGGGAAACACCGGGGAGCTGTTTTTT. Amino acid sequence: CASRSDRGNTGELFF.

The CDR3 nucleotides are TGTGCCAGCAGCTCTTGGGCCCAGGGAATGTCCGGGGAGCTGTTTTTT. Translation: CASSSWAQGMSGELFF. V and J are TRBV11-1 and TRBJ2-2, with D tentatively TRBD1 (5 bases). The CDR3 runs to 16 residues. CDR1 and CDR2 from the germline V gene are SGHAT and FQDESV (reference sequence). The V end was cut by 4 bases, the J end by 6 bases, with 18 bases between. Supplemented by reference TRBV11-1 and TRBJ2-2, the full variable domain reads EAEVAQSPRYKITEKSQAVAFWCDPISGHATLYWYRQILGQGPELLVQFQDESVVDDSQLPKDRFSAERLKGVDSTLKIQPAELGDSAMYLCASSSWAQGMSGELFFGEGSRLTVL.

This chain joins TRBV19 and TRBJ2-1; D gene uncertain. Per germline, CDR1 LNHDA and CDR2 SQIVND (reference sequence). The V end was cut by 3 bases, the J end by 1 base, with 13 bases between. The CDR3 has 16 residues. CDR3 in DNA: TGTGCCAGTAGTATTCTATCGTCGGTATCCTACAATGAGCAGTTCTTC. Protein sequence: CASSILSSVSYNEQFF.

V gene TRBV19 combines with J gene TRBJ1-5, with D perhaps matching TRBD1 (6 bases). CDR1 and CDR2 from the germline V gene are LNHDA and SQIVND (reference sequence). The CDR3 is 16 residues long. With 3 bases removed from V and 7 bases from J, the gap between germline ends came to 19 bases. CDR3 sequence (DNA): TGTGCCAGTAGTATTCTATCTCGGGGGGCAGGACAGCCCCAGCATTTT. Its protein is CASSILSRGAGQPQHF.

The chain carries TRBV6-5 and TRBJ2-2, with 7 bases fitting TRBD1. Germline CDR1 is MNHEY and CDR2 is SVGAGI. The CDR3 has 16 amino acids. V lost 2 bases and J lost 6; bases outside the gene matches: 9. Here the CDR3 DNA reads TGTGCCAGCAGTTACCTAGGGGACAGTCCCCCCGGGGAGCTGTTTTTT. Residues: CASSYLGDSPPGELFF.

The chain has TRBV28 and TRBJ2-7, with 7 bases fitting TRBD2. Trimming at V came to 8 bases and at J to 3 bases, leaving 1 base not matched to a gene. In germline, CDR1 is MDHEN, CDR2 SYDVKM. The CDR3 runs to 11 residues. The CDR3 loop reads CASGRGYEQYF. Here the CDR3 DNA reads TGTGCCAGCGGGAGGGGCTACGAGCAGTACTTC.

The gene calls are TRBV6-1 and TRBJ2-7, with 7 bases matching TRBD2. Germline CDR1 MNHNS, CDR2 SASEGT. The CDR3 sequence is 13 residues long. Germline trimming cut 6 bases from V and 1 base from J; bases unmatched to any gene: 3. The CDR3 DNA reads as TGTGCCAGCAGCGCGGGAGAGTCCTACGAGCAGTACTTC. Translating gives CASSAGESYEQYF.

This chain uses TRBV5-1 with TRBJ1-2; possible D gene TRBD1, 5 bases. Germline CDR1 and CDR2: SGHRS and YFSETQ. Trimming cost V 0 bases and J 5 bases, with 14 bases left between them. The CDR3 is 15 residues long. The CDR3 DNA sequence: TGCGCCAGCAGCTTGGGGGGCGCGACGATGTATGGCTACACCTTC. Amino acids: CASSLGGATMYGYTF.

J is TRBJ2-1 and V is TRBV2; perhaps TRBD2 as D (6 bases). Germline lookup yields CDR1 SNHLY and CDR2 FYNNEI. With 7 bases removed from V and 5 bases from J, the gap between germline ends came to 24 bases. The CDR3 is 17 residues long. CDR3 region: CASIYAQTGTPDNEQFF. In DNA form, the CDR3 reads TGTGCCAGCATTTATGCCCAAACCGGGACTCCAGACAATGAGCAGTTCTTC.

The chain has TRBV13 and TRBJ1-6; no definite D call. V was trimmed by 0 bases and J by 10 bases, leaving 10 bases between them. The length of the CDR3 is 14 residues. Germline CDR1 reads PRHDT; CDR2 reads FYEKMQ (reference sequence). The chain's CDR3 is CASSLGRVRSPLHF. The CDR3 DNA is TGTGCCAGCAGCTTAGGCCGGGTAAGGTCACCCCTCCACTTT. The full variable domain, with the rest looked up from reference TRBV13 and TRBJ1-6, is AAGVIQSPRHLIKEKRETATLKCYPIPRHDTVYWYQQGPGQDPQFLISFYEKMQSDKGSIPDRFSAQQFSDYHSELNMSSLELGDSALYFCASSLGRVRSPLHFGNGTRLTVT.

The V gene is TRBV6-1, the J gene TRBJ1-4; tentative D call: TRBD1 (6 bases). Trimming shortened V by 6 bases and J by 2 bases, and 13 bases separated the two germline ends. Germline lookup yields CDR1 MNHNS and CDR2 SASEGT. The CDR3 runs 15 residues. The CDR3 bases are TGTGCCAGCAGATCACAGGGTACGACTAATGAAAAACTGTTTTTT. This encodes CASRSQGTTNEKLFF.

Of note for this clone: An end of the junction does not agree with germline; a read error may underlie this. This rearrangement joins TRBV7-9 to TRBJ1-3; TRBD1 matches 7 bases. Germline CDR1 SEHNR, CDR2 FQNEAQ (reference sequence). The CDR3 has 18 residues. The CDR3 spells CSSSPRFGQVFSGNTIYF. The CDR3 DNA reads TGTTCCAGCAGCCCCCGCTTTGGACAGGTCTTCTCTGGAAACACCATATATTTT.

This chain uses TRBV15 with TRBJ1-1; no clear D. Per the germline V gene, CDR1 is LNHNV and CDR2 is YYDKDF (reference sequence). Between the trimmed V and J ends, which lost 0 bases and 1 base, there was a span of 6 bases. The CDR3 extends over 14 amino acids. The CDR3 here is CATSRDRGNTEAFF. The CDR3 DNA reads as TGTGCCACCAGCAGAGATCGGGGGAACACTGAAGCTTTCTTT.

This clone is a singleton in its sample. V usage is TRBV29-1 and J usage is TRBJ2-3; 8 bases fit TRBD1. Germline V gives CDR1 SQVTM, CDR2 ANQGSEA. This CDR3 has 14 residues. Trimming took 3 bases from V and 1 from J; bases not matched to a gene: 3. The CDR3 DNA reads TGCAGCGTTGAGACAGGGGTGGGCACAGATACGCAGTATTTT. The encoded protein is CSVETGVGTDTQYF.

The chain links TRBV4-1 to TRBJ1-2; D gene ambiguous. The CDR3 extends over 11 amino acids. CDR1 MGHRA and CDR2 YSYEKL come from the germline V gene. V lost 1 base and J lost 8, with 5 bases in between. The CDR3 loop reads CASSQAGGYTF. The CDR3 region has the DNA TGCGCCAGCAGCCAAGCAGGCGGCTACACCTTC.

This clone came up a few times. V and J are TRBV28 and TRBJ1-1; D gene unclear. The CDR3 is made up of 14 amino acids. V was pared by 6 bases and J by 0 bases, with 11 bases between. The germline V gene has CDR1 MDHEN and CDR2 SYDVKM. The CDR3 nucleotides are TGTGCCAGCAGCCCCGCTAGCATGAACACTGAAGCTTTCTTT. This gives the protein CASSPASMNTEAFF.

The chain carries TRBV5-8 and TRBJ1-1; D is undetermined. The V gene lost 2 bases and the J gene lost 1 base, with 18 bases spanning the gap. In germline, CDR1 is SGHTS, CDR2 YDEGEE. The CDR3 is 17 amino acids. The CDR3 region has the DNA TGTGCCAGCAGCTTTACCGGGATAAGACGGGGGAACACTGAAGCTTTCTTT. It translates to CASSFTGIRRGNTEAFF. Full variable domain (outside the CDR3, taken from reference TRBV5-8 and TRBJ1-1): EAGVTQSPTHLIKTRGQQATLRCSPISGHTSVYWYQQALGLGLQFLLWYDEGEERNRGNFPPRFSGRQFPNYSSELNVNALELEDSALYLCASSFTGIRRGNTEAFFGQGTRLTVV.

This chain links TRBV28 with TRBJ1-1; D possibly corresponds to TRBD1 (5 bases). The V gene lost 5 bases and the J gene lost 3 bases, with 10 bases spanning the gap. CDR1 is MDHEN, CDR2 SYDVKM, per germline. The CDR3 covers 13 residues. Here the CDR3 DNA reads TGTGCCAGCAGTCTAATACAGGACACTGAAGCTTTCTTT. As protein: CASSLIQDTEAFF.